One sample yielded the 5 T cell receptor beta chains listed below, sequenced in a study of blood T cell repertoires in COVID-19. The assay was immunoSEQ multiplex PCR, and TCRdb's table has in-frame clones only and misses some. The profile covers 120,000 to 150,000 clones, with 84% appearing a single time and 4.5% to 5.5% taken by the ten largest. The source material was peripheral blood. These receptors all come from a human donor in a cohort sampled during active COVID-19.

This clone was seen once. The gene calls are TRBV13 and TRBJ2-7, with TRBD2 matching 7 bases. Trimming at V came to 0 bases and at J to 5 bases, leaving 4 bases not matched to a gene. The CDR3 is made up of 14 amino acids. CDR1 PRHDT and CDR2 FYEKMQ come from the germline V gene (reference sequence). The CDR3 here is CASSLGAGVHEQYV. CDR3 sequence (DNA): TGTGCCAGCAGCTTAGGGGCGGGGGTCCACGAGCAGTACGTC.

The genes are TRBV6-5 and TRBJ1-1; D may be TRBD1 (5 bases). The V end lost 5 bases, the J end lost 4 bases, and 17 bases lay between the germline ends. The CDR3 totals 15 residues. Per the germline V gene, CDR1 is MNHEY and CDR2 is SVGAGI. CDR3 in DNA: TGTGCCAGCAGTCAGGAAAGGACAATCGGCACTGAAGCTTTCTTT. Amino acid sequence: CASSQERTIGTEAFF.

This clone was seen more than once but under ten times. J is TRBJ1-1 and V is TRBV5-1; 10 bases are a match to TRBD1. The CDR3 totals 14 residues. The V and J ends lost 4 bases and 7 bases, in that order; junction bases with no gene match: 7. Germline assignment: CDR1 SGHRS and CDR2 YFSETQ. The CDR3 region has the DNA TGCGCCAGCAGCCTGACAGGGGGCGGCGGTGAAGCTTTCTTT. This gives the protein CASSLTGGGGEAFF.

The V call is TRBV5-1, the J call TRBJ2-3, with 7 bases that match TRBD2. The germline CDR1 and CDR2 sequences are SGHRS and YFSETQ. V lost 1 base, J lost 0 bases, and 14 bases stayed unmatched. The CDR3 is made up of 19 amino acids. The CDR3 DNA reads as TGCGCCAGCAGCTTGAAACCCCCTGCGGGGGTAATTAGCACAGATACGCAGTATTTT. Its protein is CASSLKPPAGVISTDTQYF. Combining the CDR3 with reference TRBV5-1 and TRBJ2-3 gives the whole variable domain KAGVTQTPRYLIKTRGQQVTLSCSPISGHRSVSWYQQTPGQGLQFLFEYFSETQRNKGNFPGRFSGRQFSNSRSEMNVSTLELGDSALYLCASSLKPPAGVISTDTQYFGPGTRLTVL.

This chain links TRBV9 with TRBJ2-5; perhaps TRBD2 as D (5 bases). This CDR3 has 14 residues. In germline, CDR1 is SGDLS, CDR2 YYNGEE. The V end lost 2 bases, the J end lost 2 bases, and 10 bases lay between the germline ends. CDR3 residues: CASSVGNSQETQYF. The CDR3 coding sequence is TGTGCCAGCAGCGTCGGGAACTCTCAAGAGACCCAGTACTTC.